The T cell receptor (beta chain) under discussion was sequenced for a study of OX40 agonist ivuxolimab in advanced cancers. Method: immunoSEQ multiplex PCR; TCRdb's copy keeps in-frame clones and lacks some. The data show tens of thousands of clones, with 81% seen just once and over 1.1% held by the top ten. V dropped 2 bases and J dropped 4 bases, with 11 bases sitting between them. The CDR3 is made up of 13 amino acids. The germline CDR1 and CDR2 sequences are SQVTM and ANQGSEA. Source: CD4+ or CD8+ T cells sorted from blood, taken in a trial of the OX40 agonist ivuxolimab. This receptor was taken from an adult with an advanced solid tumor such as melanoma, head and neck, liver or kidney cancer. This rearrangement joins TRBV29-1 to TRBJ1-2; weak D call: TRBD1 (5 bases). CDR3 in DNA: TGCAGCGTTGAACAGGGCGCTTCCTATGGCTACACCTTC. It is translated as CSVEQGASYGYTF.